This T cell receptor beta chain was recovered during a study of blood T cell repertoires in COVID-19. Overall study: Acute and convalescent COVID-19 samples came from the United States, Italy and Spain.

As processed by the authors: Reference gene primer amplification yielded estimated nucleated cell counts. The table came from immunoSEQ multiplex PCR; TCRdb's copy has only in-frame clones and leaves some out. V and J calls and clone size are as listed in that table; D and trimming were resolved from the DNA. The sample includes a few hundred thousand clones, around 90% seen only once; the top ten take 1.2%. The V and J ends lost 4 bases and 6 bases, in that order; junction bases with no gene match: 9. There are 15 residues in the CDR3. Germline V gene lookup returns CDR1 SEHNR and CDR2 FQNEAQ (reference sequence).

The receptor comes from a woman aged 18-29 years who had recovered from COVID-19. The chain is built from TRBV7-9 and TRBJ2-1, with TRBD1 matching over 7 bases. Sequencing was carried out using PBMCs or T cells enriched from blood (not recorded which). Here the CDR3 reads CASSSPWAGGNEQFF. DNA of the CDR3: TGTGCCAGCAGCTCCCCCTGGGCAGGGGGCAATGAGCAGTTCTTC.